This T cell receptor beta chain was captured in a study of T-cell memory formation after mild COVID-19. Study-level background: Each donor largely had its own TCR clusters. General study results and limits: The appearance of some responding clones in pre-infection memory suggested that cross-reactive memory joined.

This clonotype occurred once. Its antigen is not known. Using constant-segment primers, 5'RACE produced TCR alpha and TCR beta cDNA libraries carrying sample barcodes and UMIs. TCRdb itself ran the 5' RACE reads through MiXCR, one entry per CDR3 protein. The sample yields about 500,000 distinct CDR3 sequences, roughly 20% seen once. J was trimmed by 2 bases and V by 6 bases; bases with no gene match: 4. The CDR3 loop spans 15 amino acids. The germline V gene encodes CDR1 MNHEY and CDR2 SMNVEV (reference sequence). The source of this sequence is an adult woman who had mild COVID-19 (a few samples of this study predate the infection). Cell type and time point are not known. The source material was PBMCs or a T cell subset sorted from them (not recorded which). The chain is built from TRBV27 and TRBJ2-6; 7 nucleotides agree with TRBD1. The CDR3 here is CASSQGVTGANVLTF. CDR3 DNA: TGTGCCAGCAGCCAGGGGGTTACTGGGGCCAACGTCCTGACTTTC.